This TCR beta chain was sequenced during a study of Ad26.COV2.S vaccination and SARS-CoV-2 variants. TCRdb's copy holds only in-frame clones and misses some; the assay was immunoSEQ multiplex PCR. The sample includes about 220,000 clones, roughly 90% of them seen just once. The CDR3 is 14 amino acids. CDR1 is SGHTA, CDR2 FQGNSA, per germline. V was cut by 5 bases and J by 5 bases, with 13 bases left in between. Treatment in this sample: roughly 19 received Ad26.COV2.S at low or high dose, single or two shots; a few received placebo; per-sample allocation not given. The samples date from day 63 after the first vaccine or placebo injection. Cohort 1b enrolled adults aged 18-55 years in Boston.

This clonotype originated in a person aged 18-60 years who received the Ad26.COV2.S COVID-19 vaccine or a placebo. Here the sequenced sample was peripheral blood, taken in a trial of Ad26.COV2.S vaccine versus placebo. The chain has TRBV7-2 and TRBJ2-1, with D possibly TRBD1 on 7 matching bases. CDR3 bases: TGTGCCAGCAGCCAGGGGGGATACAACAATGAGCAGTTCTTC. It is translated as CASSQGGYNNEQFF.